Listed below are T cell receptor beta chains from one sample, sequenced in a study of patients and donors after allogeneic stem cell transplantation. TCRdb reanalysed the RT-PCR reads using MiXCR and keeps one entry per CDR3 protein. The profile shows 900,000 to 1,000,000 distinct CDR3 sequences, roughly 18% of them singletons. The sequenced sample was blood, either unsorted or a sorted T cell fraction (not recorded which). The receptors here all came from a human donor who was either an allogeneic HSCT recipient or a stem cell or donor lymphocyte infusion donor (not recorded which). It is not recorded whose cells these are; they may come from a transplant donor. Each CDR3 is given with its conserved first and last residue. A D gene is named only where the DNA matches it firmly. Clone size, where shown, is once, few, many, or a class for clones that have expanded.

v_gene,d_gene,j_gene,abundance,CDR3aa,CDR3nt
TRBV20-1,TRBD1,TRBJ1-2,few,CSAGARGRNNYGYTF,TGCAGTGCTGGGGCCAGGGGGCGAAATAACTATGGCTACACCTTC
TRBV3-1,TRBD2,TRBJ2-3,-,CASSQEGELASTDTQYF,TGTGCCAGCAGCCAAGAAGGAGAACTAGCGAGCACAGATACGCAGTATTTT
TRBV7-3,TRBD2,TRBJ2-1,-,CASSFLTSGRYNEQFF,TGTGCCAGCAGCTTCTTGACTAGCGGGAGGTACAATGAGCAGTTCTTC
TRBV4-1,TRBD1,TRBJ2-1,-,CASSQFTGQSSYNEQFF,TGCGCCAGCAGCCAATTTACGGGACAGAGCTCCTACAATGAGCAGTTCTTC
TRBV7-6,-,TRBJ2-2,few,CASSSWLGAYNTGELFF,TGTGCCAGCAGCTCTTGGTTGGGGGCGTACAACACCGGGGAGCTGTTTTTT
TRBV4-2,-,TRBJ2-5,-,CASSQVWGAGETQYF,TGTGCCAGCAGCCAAGTTTGGGGGGCAGGGGAGACCCAGTACTTC
TRBV18,-,TRBJ1-3,-,CASSPKGSKLSGNTIYF,TGTGCCAGCTCACCAAAGGGGTCCAAACTCTCTGGAAACACCATATATTTT
TRBV5-6,-,TRBJ1-2,-,CASSLWSMEKGGGYTF,TGTGCCAGCAGCTTGTGGAGCATGGAGAAGGGGGGAGGCTACACCTTC
TRBV5-1,TRBD1,TRBJ1-1,few,CASSSGDREWKGTEAFF,TGCGCCAGCAGCTCCGGGGACAGGGAATGGAAGGGCACTGAAGCTTTCTTT
TRBV25-1,TRBD2,TRBJ2-2,-,CASSEYGAGGYGELFF,TGTGCCAGCAGTGAATATGGTGCGGGAGGGTACGGGGAGCTGTTTTTT
TRBV29-1,TRBD1,TRBJ2-1,-,CSVEGQGDFSYNEQFF,TGCAGCGTTGAAGGACAGGGTGATTTCTCCTACAATGAGCAGTTCTTC
TRBV20-1,-,TRBJ1-1,few,CSAMAGRTEAFF,TGCAGTGCAATGGCGGGACGCACTGAAGCTTTCTTT
TRBV21-1,-,TRBJ2-1,few,CASSKGTGTSYNEQFF,TGTGCCAGCAGCAAGGGGACCGGGACTAGCTACAATGAGCAGTTCTTC
TRBV6-2/TRBV6-3,-,TRBJ2-2,-,CASTEQGGLRGELFF,TGTGCCAGCACCGAACAGGGAGGACTCCGCGGGGAGCTGTTTTTT
TRBV29-1,-,TRBJ2-7,many,CSVYTLGDYEQYF,TGCAGCGTTTACACCCTTGGAGACTACGAGCAGTACTTC
TRBV10-3,-,TRBJ2-3,few,CAINLGRKGTDTQYF,TGTGCCATCAACCTAGGGCGGAAGGGCACAGATACGCAGTATTTT
TRBV6-5,-,TRBJ2-2,few,CASSYGDTSTGELFF,TGTGCCAGCAGTTATGGGGACACCAGCACCGGGGAGCTGTTTTTT
TRBV5-1,-,TRBJ1-1,-,CASTQGGTDTEAFF,TGCGCCAGCACCCAGGGAGGGACGGACACTGAAGCTTTCTTT
TRBV10-3,TRBD2,TRBJ2-1,few,CAISGLAGASNEQFF,TGTGCCATCAGTGGGCTAGCGGGAGCTAGCAATGAGCAGTTCTTC
TRBV20-1,-,TRBJ1-4,-,CSARVTGSNEKLFF,TGCAGTGCTAGAGTGACAGGCTCTAATGAAAAACTGTTTTTT
TRBV30,TRBD2,TRBJ2-2,-,CAWSALAGGTGELFF,TGTGCCTGGAGTGCCCTAGCGGGGGGGACCGGGGAGCTGTTTTTT
TRBV24-1,TRBD1,TRBJ2-3,few,CATSDPPGTGGGDTQYF,TGTGCCACCAGTGATCCGCCCGGGACAGGGGGCGGAGATACGCAGTATTTT
TRBV12-3/TRBV12-4,-,TRBJ2-5,many,CASRLSGGETQYF,TGTGCCAGCAGATTAAGTGGAGGAGAGACCCAGTACTTC
TRBV12-3/TRBV12-4,TRBD1,TRBJ1-1,many,CASSFYRDRGTEAFF,TGTGCCAGCAGTTTCTATAGGGACAGGGGGACTGAAGCTTTCTTT
TRBV5-1,-,TRBJ1-1,-,CASSLSGNSEAFF,TGCGCCAGCAGCTTATCAGGGAACTCTGAAGCTTTCTTT
TRBV15,TRBD1,TRBJ1-1,-,CATSSPRDRELNTEAFF,TGTGCCACCAGCAGCCCCCGGGACAGGGAATTGAACACTGAAGCTTTCTTT
TRBV20-1,TRBD2,TRBJ2-3,-,CSAKTSGRTDTQYF,TGCAGTGCCAAGACTAGCGGGAGGACAGATACGCAGTATTTT
TRBV4-3,TRBD2,TRBJ2-5,-,CASSQVRGGLGETQYF,TGCGCCAGCAGCCAAGTGCGGGGGGGCCTGGGAGAGACCCAGTACTTC
TRBV11-2,TRBD2,TRBJ2-1,few,CASSLKDGGGPREQFF,TGTGCCAGCAGCTTGAAAGACGGCGGGGGGCCGAGAGAGCAGTTCTTC
TRBV12-3/TRBV12-4,-,TRBJ2-3,-,CASSLKVRSGGTQYF,TGTGCCAGCAGTTTAAAGGTGCGATCCGGGGGTACGCAGTATTTT
TRBV10-3,TRBD2,TRBJ2-3,-,CAISDYSGSLDTQYF,TGTGCCATCAGTGATTATAGCGGGAGTCTAGATACGCAGTATTTT
TRBV12-3/TRBV12-4,-,TRBJ1-5,many,CASSPQGKGDRSNQPQHF,TGTGCCAGCAGTCCCCAGGGAAAGGGGGATAGGAGCAATCAGCCCCAGCATTTT
TRBV5-1,TRBD1,TRBJ1-6,few,CASSPWTGGTNSPLHF,TGCGCCAGCAGCCCCTGGACAGGGGGGACTAATTCACCCCTCCACTTT
TRBV27,TRBD1,TRBJ2-1,-,CASRRVGQGVFNSYNEQFF,TGTGCCAGCAGGAGGGTAGGCCAGGGGGTTTTCAACTCCTACAATGAGCAGTTCTTC
TRBV25-1,-,TRBJ1-2,many,CASSGTGSNYGYTF,TGTGCCAGCAGCGGGACGGGAAGTAACTATGGCTACACCTTC
TRBV6-2/TRBV6-3,-,TRBJ2-7,-,CASRAGGRTYEQYF,TGTGCCAGCCGTGCCGGGGGACGCACCTACGAGCAGTACTTC
TRBV18,-,TRBJ2-3,-,CASSPLWGWGTDTQYF,TGTGCCAGCTCACCACTATGGGGCTGGGGTACAGATACGCAGTATTTT
TRBV29-1,-,TRBJ1-2,few,CSVFAPSDGRPDGYTF,TGCAGCGTTTTTGCCCCCTCGGATGGAAGGCCTGATGGCTACACCTTC
TRBV5-1,-,TRBJ1-5,-,CASSAGLGSNQPQHF,TGCGCCAGCAGCGCAGGGTTAGGGAGCAATCAGCCCCAGCATTTT
TRBV30,-,TRBJ2-1,few,CAWSVTRSSYNEQFF,TGTGCCTGGAGTGTTACTAGGAGCTCCTACAATGAGCAGTTCTTC
TRBV19,-,TRBJ2-7,-,CATSVGQYYEQYF,TGTGCCACCTCCGTGGGACAATACTACGAGCAGTACTTC
TRBV12-3/TRBV12-4,-,TRBJ1-4,-,CANSATGASFPTNEKLFF,TGTGCCAACAGCGCGACGGGTGCCAGTTTCCCAACTAATGAAAAACTGTTTTTT
TRBV3-1,-,TRBJ2-1,-,CASSPTHGPYEQFF,TGTGCCAGCAGCCCGACACATGGGCCTTATGAGCAGTTCTTC
TRBV5-1,-,TRBJ2-5,-,CASSFGGNQETQYF,TGCGCCAGCAGCTTTGGAGGGAATCAAGAGACCCAGTACTTC
TRBV6-5,TRBD1,TRBJ2-7,many,CASSYPRGFYEQYF,TGTGCCAGCAGTTACCCCAGGGGGTTCTACGAGCAGTACTTC
TRBV6-5,TRBD1,TRBJ1-5,few,CASSSGTAGQPQHF,TGTGCCAGCAGTTCAGGGACAGCGGGTCAGCCCCAGCATTTT
TRBV5-1,-,TRBJ2-7,-,CASSYSSIPYEQYF,TGCGCCAGCAGCTACTCTAGTATCCCCTACGAGCAGTACTTC
TRBV5-6,TRBD2,TRBJ2-2,few,CASSSPRLAILRGELFF,TGTGCCAGCAGCTCACCCCGACTAGCCATCCTTCGGGGGGAGCTGTTTTTT